This TCR beta chain comes out of a study of blood T cell repertoires in COVID-19. Germline loops: CDR1 MGHDK, CDR2 SYGVNS. The CDR3 runs 15 residues. Trimming cost V 8 bases and J 6 bases; bases outside gene matches: 12. Profiling relied on immunoSEQ multiplex PCR, and the TCRdb table lists in-frame clones only, not all of them. The repertoire holds almost 90,000 clones, with approximately 88% as singletons. Material for sequencing was peripheral blood. This chain links TRBV25-1 with TRBJ2-1, with 8 bases identical to TRBD1. The clonotype was recovered from a man older than 75 with acute or convalescent COVID-19. The CDR3, as DNA: TGTGCCAGCGGCACCTGGCGGGACAGGAGCAATGAGCAGTTCTTC. It codes for CASGTWRDRSNEQFF.